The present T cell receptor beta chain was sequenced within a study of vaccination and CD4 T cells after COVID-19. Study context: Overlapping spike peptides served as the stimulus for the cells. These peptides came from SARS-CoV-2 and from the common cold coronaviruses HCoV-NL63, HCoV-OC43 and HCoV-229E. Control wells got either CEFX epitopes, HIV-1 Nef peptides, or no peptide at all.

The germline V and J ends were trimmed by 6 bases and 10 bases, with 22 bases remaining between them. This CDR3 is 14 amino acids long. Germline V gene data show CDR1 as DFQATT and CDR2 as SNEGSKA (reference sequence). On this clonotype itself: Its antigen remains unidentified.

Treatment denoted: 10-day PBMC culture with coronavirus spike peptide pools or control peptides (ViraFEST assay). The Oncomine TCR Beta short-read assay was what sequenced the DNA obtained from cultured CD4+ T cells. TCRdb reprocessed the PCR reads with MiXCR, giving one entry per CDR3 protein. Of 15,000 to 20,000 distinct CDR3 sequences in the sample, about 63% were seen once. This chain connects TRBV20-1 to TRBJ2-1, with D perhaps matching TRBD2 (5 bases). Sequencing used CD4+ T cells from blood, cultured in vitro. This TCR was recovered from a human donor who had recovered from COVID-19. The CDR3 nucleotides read TGCAGTGCAGCCCGATTGCATAGCGCAGACGAGCAGTTCTTC. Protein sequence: CSAARLHSADEQFF.